This TCR beta chain was sequenced in a study of vaccination and CD4 T cells after COVID-19. About the study: Six male and four female convalescents took part, two of them Hispanic. Stimuli were overlapping spike peptide pools of SARS-CoV-2 and three common cold coronaviruses (HCoV-NL63, HCoV-OC43, HCoV-229E).

Sequencing of the DNA from cultured CD4+ T cells was carried out with the Oncomine TCR Beta short-read assay. TCRdb used MiXCR to reprocess the PCR reads, holding one entry per CDR3 protein. The table lists 8,000 to 10,000 distinct CDR3 sequences, 40% to 60% of them singletons, with approximately 17% in the top ten. Treatment denoted: roughly 11-day PBMC culture with coronavirus spike peptide pools or control peptides (ViraFEST assay). It was before the COVID-19 pandemic (2011-2018) that the unexposed donor's CD4+ T cells were collected. With peptide pools, ViraFEST first expanded antigen-specific T cells and afterwards sequenced their TCRs. Cell supply allowing, SARS-CoV-2 S/N and four cold-coronavirus spikes probed unexposed-donor CD4+ T cells. The CDR3 sequence is 14 residues long. The J segment lost 9 bases and the V segment lost 1 base, leaving 3 bases of the junction unmatched. Germline V gene sequence: CDR1 LGHNA, CDR2 YNFKEQ.

Points on this clonotype: The antigen is not known.

Sample: CD4+ T cells from blood, cultured in vitro. The rearrangement joins TRBV4-2 to TRBJ1-6; 7 bases align to TRBD1. The sequence derives from a human donor in good health. The CDR3 region is CASSQVQGGSPLHF. CDR3 sequence (DNA): TGTGCCAGCAGCCAAGTTCAGGGGGGTTCACCCCTCCACTTT.